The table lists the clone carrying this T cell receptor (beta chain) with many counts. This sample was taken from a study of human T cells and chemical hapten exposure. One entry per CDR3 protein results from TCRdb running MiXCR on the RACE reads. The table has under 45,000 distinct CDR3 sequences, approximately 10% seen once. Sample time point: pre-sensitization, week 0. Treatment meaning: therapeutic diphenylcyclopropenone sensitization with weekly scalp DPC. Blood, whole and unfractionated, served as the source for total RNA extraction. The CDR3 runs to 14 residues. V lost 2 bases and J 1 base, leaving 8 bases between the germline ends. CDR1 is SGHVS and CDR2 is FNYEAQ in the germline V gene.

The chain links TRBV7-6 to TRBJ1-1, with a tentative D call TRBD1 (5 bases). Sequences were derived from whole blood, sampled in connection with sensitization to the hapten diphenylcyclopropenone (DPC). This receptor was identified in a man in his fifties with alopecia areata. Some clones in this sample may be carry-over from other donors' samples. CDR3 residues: CASSLRTGNTEAFF. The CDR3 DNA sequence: TGTGCCAGCAGCTTACGAACAGGGAACACTGAAGCTTTCTTT. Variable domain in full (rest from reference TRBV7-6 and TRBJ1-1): GAGVSQSPRYKVTKRGQDVALRCDPISGHVSLYWYRQALGQGPEFLTYFNYEAQQDKSGLPNDRFSAERPEGSISTLTIQRTEQRDSAMYRCASSLRTGNTEAFFGQGTRLTVV.